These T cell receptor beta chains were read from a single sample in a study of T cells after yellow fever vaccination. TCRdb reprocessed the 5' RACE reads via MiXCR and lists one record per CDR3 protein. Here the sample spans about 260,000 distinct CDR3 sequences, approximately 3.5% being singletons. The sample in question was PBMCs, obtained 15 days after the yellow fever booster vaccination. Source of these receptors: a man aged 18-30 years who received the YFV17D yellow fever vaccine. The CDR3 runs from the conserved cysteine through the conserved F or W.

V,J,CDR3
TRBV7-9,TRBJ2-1,CASSYTLAGLYNEQFF
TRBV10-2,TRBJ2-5,CASSPTTGTQETQYF
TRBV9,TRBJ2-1,CASSVDYNEQFF
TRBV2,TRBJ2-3,CASTRGQGRDTQYF
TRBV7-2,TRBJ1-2,CASSLSRANYGYTF
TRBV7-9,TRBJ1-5,CASSLGGVQPQHF
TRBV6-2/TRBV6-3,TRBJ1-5,CASTNGQPQHF
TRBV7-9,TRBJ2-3,CARDSGVTDTQYF
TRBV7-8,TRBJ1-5,CASSPSPGHSNQPQHF
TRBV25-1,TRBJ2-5,CASSGGGGPAVTQYF
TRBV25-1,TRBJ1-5,CASSYRENQPQHF
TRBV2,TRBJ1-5,CASSELSEQPQHF
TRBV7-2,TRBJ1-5,CASSWYPVYPQHF
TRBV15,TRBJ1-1,CATSRDKGAGLNTEAFF
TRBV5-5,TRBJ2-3,CASSLTRDYLYDTQYF
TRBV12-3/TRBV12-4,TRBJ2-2,CASSSGTGSTGELFF
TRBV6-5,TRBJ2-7,CASRGRGAGEQYF
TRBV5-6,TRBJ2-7,CASSLDGRRGSSYEQYF
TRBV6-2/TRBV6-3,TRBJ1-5,CASSYSTYQPQHF
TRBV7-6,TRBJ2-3,CASSTTGTRSTDTQYF
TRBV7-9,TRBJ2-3,CASSLSRNTDTQYF
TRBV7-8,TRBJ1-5,CASSFRVPINQPQHF
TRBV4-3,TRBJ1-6,CASSQDGRGTRAPLHF
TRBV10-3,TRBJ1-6,CASLSGYNSPLHF
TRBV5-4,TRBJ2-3,CASSLKGHPTDTQYF
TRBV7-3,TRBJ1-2,CASSLYPGRTFGWNYGYTF
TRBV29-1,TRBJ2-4,CSVVGYLAKNIQYF
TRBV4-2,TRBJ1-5,CASSSGQRIYSNQPQHF
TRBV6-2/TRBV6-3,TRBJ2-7,CASSYSTQGGNEQYF
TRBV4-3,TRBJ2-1,CASSQVELPLTYTSYNEQFF
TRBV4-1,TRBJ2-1,CASSHGRTVYNEQFF
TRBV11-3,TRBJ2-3,CASSHGTVSTDTQYF